Listed below are T cell receptor beta chains from one sample, sequenced in a study of blood T cells in healthy people across ages. TCRdb re-called the 5' RACE reads with MiXCR, one entry per CDR3 protein. The sample yields about 1.4 million distinct CDR3 sequences, 59% seen once. The sequencing sample was made of blood. These TCRs come from a man aged 18 to 30 in good health. Each CDR3 is given with its conserved first and last residue. The order of the fields is J gene, V gene, CDR3 protein.

j_call: TRBJ1-6
v_call: TRBV6-5
cdr3_aa: CASSYSKSTPLHF

j_call: TRBJ1-6
v_call: TRBV11-3
cdr3_aa: CASSTTSDSPLHF

j_call: NA
v_call: TRBV7-8
cdr3_aa: CASSLVRLAGGPSYEQYF

j_call: TRBJ2-7
v_call: TRBV29-1
cdr3_aa: CSVAGLARYEQYF

j_call: TRBJ2-2
v_call: TRBV12-3/TRBV12-4
cdr3_aa: CASGSGELFF

j_call: TRBJ1-1
v_call: TRBV29-1
cdr3_aa: CSVAPSYTEAFF

j_call: TRBJ1-1
v_call: TRBV30
cdr3_aa: CAWSPLSATEAFF

j_call: TRBJ2-3
v_call: TRBV12-3/TRBV12-4
cdr3_aa: CASSLVLGMRSTDTQYF

j_call: TRBJ2-7
v_call: TRBV29-1
cdr3_aa: CSIRTGSSYEQYF

j_call: TRBJ2-2
v_call: TRBV5-1
cdr3_aa: CASRTTQGTSVTGELFF

j_call: TRBJ2-5
v_call: TRBV11-2
cdr3_aa: CASSPRLAGGGGQETQYF

j_call: TRBJ2-5
v_call: TRBV7-9
cdr3_aa: CASNSYADLPETQYF

j_call: TRBJ2-1
v_call: TRBV12-3/TRBV12-4
cdr3_aa: CASSFKLADEGEQFF

j_call: TRBJ1-2
v_call: TRBV14
cdr3_aa: CASSSQDGGGYGYTF

j_call: TRBJ1-4
v_call: TRBV2
cdr3_aa: CASGRRPATNEKLFF

j_call: TRBJ1-2
v_call: TRBV29-1
cdr3_aa: CSVGKGPMEGYTF

j_call: TRBJ2-1
v_call: TRBV2
cdr3_aa: CASSRGDPPLNEQFF

j_call: TRBJ2-5
v_call: TRBV6-6
cdr3_aa: CASSRNHREETQYF

j_call: TRBJ2-4
v_call: TRBV5-1
cdr3_aa: CASSITSGRIDIQYF

j_call: TRBJ2-7
v_call: TRBV7-6
cdr3_aa: CASRRTFYEQYF

j_call: TRBJ2-7
v_call: TRBV7-2
cdr3_aa: CASSHQTGTSYEQYF

j_call: TRBJ1-2
v_call: TRBV11-2
cdr3_aa: CASSPAVAVYTF

j_call: TRBJ1-6
v_call: TRBV18
cdr3_aa: CAGSPLSGLADNSPLHF

j_call: TRBJ1-2
v_call: TRBV7-9
cdr3_aa: CASSFLGQGDYGYTF

j_call: TRBJ1-4
v_call: TRBV7-9
cdr3_aa: CASSLRAEFPNEKLFF

j_call: TRBJ2-1
v_call: TRBV25-1
cdr3_aa: CASYGWGQGARGYNEQFF

j_call: TRBJ1-1
v_call: TRBV10-3
cdr3_aa: CAINQGQGSTFF

j_call: TRBJ1-1
v_call: TRBV5-1
cdr3_aa: CASSLFQGFTEAFF

j_call: TRBJ1-4
v_call: TRBV14
cdr3_aa: CASSLTSATNEKLFF

j_call: TRBJ2-3
v_call: TRBV28
cdr3_aa: CASSLVGATDTQYF